This T cell receptor (beta chain) was sequenced in a study of blood T cell repertoires in COVID-19. Study information: Donors in the United States, Italy and Spain gave samples during acute or convalescent COVID-19.

Original methodology: Amplification of reference gene primers provided the estimated nucleated cell counts. TCRdb's table, derived via immunoSEQ multiplex PCR, lists solely in-frame clones and lacks some. V and J calls and clone size follow that table, whereas D and trimming were derived from the DNA. Here the sample spans roughly 150,000 clones, over 75% being singletons. The specimen sequenced was peripheral blood. The receptor comes from a man between 70 and 80 years old who had recovered from COVID-19.

CDR3 bases: TGCGCCAGCAGCCTGGGCCCAGGGGGCGAAGGTCAGCCCCAGCATTTT. It codes for CASSLGPGGEGQPQHF. The rearrangement links TRBV5-1 to TRBJ1-5; TRBD1 agrees at 8 bases. Germline V gene lookup returns CDR1 SGHRS and CDR2 YFSETQ. This CDR3 spans 16 amino acids. J gave up 6 bases and V 4 bases, and 12 bases lay outside the gene matches. The whole variable domain, remainder taken from reference TRBV5-1 and TRBJ1-5, is KAGVTQTPRYLIKTRGQQVTLSCSPISGHRSVSWYQQTPGQGLQFLFEYFSETQRNKGNFPGRFSGRQFSNSRSEMNVSTLELGDSALYLCASSLGPGGEGQPQHFGDGTRLSIL.